The 6 T cell receptor beta chains below all came from one sample that was sequenced in a study of T cells and Merkel cell carcinoma outcomes. The method was immunoSEQ multiplex PCR; TCRdb's version includes in-frame clones alone and lacks a portion of them. The sample carries about 10,000 clones, roughly 80% recorded once. Sequenced material: tumor tissue from Merkel cell carcinoma. The origin of the receptors is a human donor with Merkel cell carcinoma.

The rearrangement joins TRBV9 to TRBJ2-3; 10 bases align to TRBD1. The CDR3 is made up of 16 amino acids. From germline, CDR1 is SGDLS and CDR2 YYNGEE. The ends lost 0 bases at V and 3 bases at J; junction bases unmatched: 4. DNA for the CDR3: TGTGCCAGCAGCGTAGTTGGGACAGGGGATACAGATACGCAGTATTTT. Its protein product is CASSVVGTGDTDTQYF.

This clone has a handful of counts. The J gene is TRBJ2-5, the V gene TRBV12-5; 8 bases align to TRBD2. This CDR3 is built from 13 residues. The ends lost 5 bases at V and 4 bases at J; junction bases unmatched: 3. CDR1 and CDR2 (germline): LGHNT, FRNRAP. This chain's CDR3 is CASGQAGVETQYF. DNA of the CDR3: TGTGCTAGTGGTCAAGCGGGGGTAGAGACCCAGTACTTC.

V and J are TRBV27 and TRBJ2-5, with 7 bases fitting TRBD1. The CDR3 consists of 16 residues. V lost 5 bases, J lost 4 bases, and 13 bases stayed unmatched. Germline-derived CDR1 and CDR2 are MNHEY and SMNVEV (reference sequence). This CDR3 reads CASSHERTDRAETQYF. The DNA of the CDR3 is TGTGCCAGCAGTCACGAACGGACCGACAGGGCAGAGACCCAGTACTTC.

This clone was seen a handful of times. V usage is TRBV15 and J usage is TRBJ2-7; 8 bases map to TRBD1. The germline V gene has CDR1 LNHNV and CDR2 YYDKDF (reference sequence). Germline trimming cut 0 bases from V and 3 bases from J; bases unmatched to any gene: 7. The CDR3 runs to 16 residues. The CDR3 DNA reads as TGTGCCACCAGCAGAGATCAGTGGACAGGGATCTACGAGCAGTACTTC. Amino acids: CATSRDQWTGIYEQYF. The full variable domain, rest sourced from reference TRBV15 and TRBJ2-7, is DAMVIQNPRYQVTQFGKPVTLSCSQTLNHNVMYWYQQKSSQAPKLLFHYYDKDFNNEADTPDNFQSRRPNTSFCFLDIRSPGLGDTAMYLCATSRDQWTGIYEQYFGPGTRLTVT.

V gene TRBV2 combines with J gene TRBJ2-7; TRBD2 aligns across 9 bases. J gave up 3 bases and V 3 bases, and 0 bases lay outside the gene matches. The CDR3 runs 13 residues. CDR1 and CDR2 (germline): SNHLY, FYNNEI. CDR3: CASSERGGYEQYF. In DNA, the CDR3 is TGTGCCAGCAGTGAGCGGGGGGGCTACGAGCAGTACTTC.

The chain joins TRBV13 to TRBJ2-2; 8 nucleotides align to TRBD1. Germline V gene data show CDR1 as PRHDT and CDR2 as FYEKMQ (reference sequence). The CDR3 runs 15 residues. The V segment lost 5 bases and the J segment 7 bases; nucleotides outside the gene matches: 9. The CDR3 spells CASSLGQGSGGELFF. In nucleotides, the CDR3 is TGTGCCAGCAGCCTCGGACAGGGTAGCGGCGGGGAGCTGTTTTTT.